This section outlines one T cell receptor beta chain sequence together with its context. It lacks a known antigen. Sequencing was performed on a NextSeq 550. The Human TCR Profiling Kit (MiLaboratory) was used to prepare UMI-labeled 5' RACE TRB cDNA libraries. The full amount of extracted RNA was used for cDNA synthesis, and the full amount of resulting cDNA was used for PCR amplification. Libraries were prepared in parallel with an identical number of PCR cycles. The study's processing was this. MIGEC and MiXCR extracted about 50,000 +/- 9,200 unique UMI-labeled TRB cDNA molecules per library, requiring at least two reads per UMI. On average, each library contained about 40,000 +/- 10,000 functional in-frame TRB CDR3 nucleotide clonotypes without stop codons. Diversity metrics, including normalized Shannon-Wiener and Chao1, were computed in VDJtools after downsampling to 5000 UMI-labeled TRB molecules per sample. Clonotype-size-weighted physicochemical properties of the central five CDR3 residues (interaction energy, strength, volume and Kidera factor 4) were computed in VDJtools. TCRdb reprocessed the public reads and reports one entry per CDR3 protein sequence, without DNA. It is TCRdb's table, rather than the study itself, that gives the V and J calls and clone size. The data table for this sample lists about 150,000 distinct CDR3 sequences. Around 0.28% of the sample goes to the ten largest clones.

Sequences SGHVS (CDR1) and FNYEAQ (CDR2) are obtained from the germline V gene. The CDR3 spans 11 residues, from the cysteine through the phenylalanine. No coding sequence is recorded. These data belong to a study of CXCR3-negative and CXCR3-positive naive CD8 T cells (dated 2019 in TCRdb). With regard to the full study: About 135 million TRB reads were obtained in total, roughly 1.5 +/- 0.3 million reads per library. TRBV-TRBJ cluster analysis included naive subsets from 5 donors and memory cells from 3 donors. Diversity and physicochemical repertoire analyses were performed on 11 donors pooled from two independent experiments.

For each CD8+ T cell subset, flow sorting was done in triplicate, and a few hundred thousand cells per subset went directly into RLT lysis buffer. To keep memory contaminants out, a stringent definition of naive CD8+ T cells was applied: CD45RO-CCR7+CD27+CD95-. Peripheral blood mononuclear cells were isolated from buffy coats by standard density gradient centrifugation. A FACSAria III was used to flow-sort naive CXCR3-negative and CXCR3-positive CD8+ T cells. Total RNA was extracted from sorted cells with an RNeasy Mini Kit. What the authors observed across the whole study: Both naive subsets had comparably high repertoire diversity, while memory CD8+ T cells had much lower repertoire diversity. Because surface CD5, which is linked to self-reactivity in mice, was comparable between the naive subsets, TCR interaction strength was also inferred from the physicochemical properties of TRB CDR3s. Naive CXCR3-negative and CXCR3-positive cells from the same donor showed similar TRBV-TRBJ usage, whereas memory cells showed distinct patterns. Compared with CXCR3-negative naive cells, CXCR3-positive naive cells had TRB CDR3s with higher hydrophobicity (lower Kidera factor 4), lower energy, and higher strength and volume indices. Because CXCR3 expression was partially decreased after cryopreservation, freshly isolated PBMCs were used for most assays.

Sample: naive CXCR3+ CD8+ T cells from blood. Reading the label with the study, this specimen's cell subset or site is: CD45RO-CCR7+CD27+CD95- naive CD8+ T cells expressing CXCR3 (TNR3+). This receptor chain uses TRBV7-6 and TRBJ2-7. The origin of this receptor is a human donor in good health. Some clones in this sample may be carry-over from other donors' samples. The CDR3 protein is CASSLFYEQYF. Here the CDR3 is joined to the reference TRBV7-6 and TRBJ2-7 genes, and the full variable domain is: GAGVSQSPRYKVTKRGQDVALRCDPISGHVSLYWYRQALGQGPEFLTYFNYEAQQDKSGLPNDRFSAERPEGSISTLTIQRTEQRDSAMYRCASSLFYEQYFGPGTRLTVT.